These 15 T cell receptor beta chains were sequenced from one sample in a study of cytomegalovirus exposure and HLA in healthy donors (dated by TCRdb to the late 2010s). Receptor amplification or capture employed the immunoSEQ multiplex PCR assay. The multiplex PCR relied on a mix of 60 forward primers for TCR Vbeta segments and 13 reverse primers for TCR Jbeta segments. TCRdb took over this immuneACCESS table, retaining in-frame rearrangements with V and J assigned. Such tables are incomplete; in checked studies, under half of the missing clones stem from an unresolved V gene, and the remainder is unexplained. In this sample the table shows about 150,000 clones, about 80% of which occur a single time. The ten largest clonotypes hold approximately 6.7% of the sample. The sequenced sample consisted of PBMCs. The receptor source for this set is a man aged 25 to 45 in good health and CMV-seropositive.

CDR3 DNA: TGTGCCAGCAGTGATATAAGGGGGGGGACCCAGTACTTC. It translates to CASSDIRGGTQYF. The chain has TRBV6-1 and TRBJ2-5; D is perhaps TRBD2 (7 bases). V lost 3 bases and J 7 bases, leaving 12 bases between the germline ends. Germline lookup yields CDR1 MNHNS and CDR2 SASEGT. This CDR3 spans 13 amino acids.

V gene TRBV9 combines with J gene TRBJ2-5; 11 bases are a match to TRBD1. The J segment lost 1 base and the V segment lost 4 bases, leaving 6 bases of the junction unmatched. The CDR3 totals 16 residues. Germline V lookup: CDR1 SGDLS, CDR2 YYNGEE. CDR3 sequence (DNA): TGTGCCAGCAGCACCGGACAGGGGGCAATCCAAGAGACCCAGTACTTC. Its translation: CASSTGQGAIQETQYF.

The gene calls are TRBV5-6 and TRBJ1-6; D ambiguous. Germline values: CDR1 SGHDT, CDR2 YYEEEE. The CDR3 contains 15 residues. V was cut by 0 bases and J by 8 bases, with 12 bases left in between. The CDR3 region is CASSLGVGRYSPLHF. The DNA of the CDR3 is TGTGCCAGCAGCTTGGGGGTTGGGCGTTATTCACCCCTCCACTTT.

J is TRBJ1-2 and V is TRBV19, with D perhaps matching TRBD1 (5 bases). V shed 1 base and J shed 5 bases, with 14 bases lying between them. Germline V gene sequence: CDR1 LNHDA, CDR2 SQIVND (reference sequence). This CDR3 comprises 15 residues. CDR3 in amino acids: CASSIARAHIYGYTF. The CDR3 DNA sequence: TGTGCCAGTAGTATAGCCAGGGCGCACATTTATGGCTACACCTTC.

The gene calls are TRBV7-9 and TRBJ2-7; D gene uncertain. Germline CDR1 and CDR2: SEHNR and FQNEAQ (reference sequence). V was clipped by 0 bases and J by 4 bases, with 4 bases between them. The length of the CDR3 is 12 residues. The CDR3 DNA reads as TGTGCCAGCAGCTTAGCCCTATACGAGCAGTACTTC. This encodes CASSLALYEQYF.

This clone was counted only a few times. J is TRBJ2-7 and V is TRBV7-2, with 8 bases lining up with TRBD1. Germline assignment: CDR1 SGHTA and CDR2 FQGNSA. With V trimmed by 5 bases and J by 1 base, 4 bases remained unmatched. This CDR3 has 14 residues. The CDR3 spells CASSIGQGSYEQYF. The DNA of the CDR3 is TGTGCCAGCAGCATCGGACAGGGTTCCTACGAGCAGTACTTC.

The V call is TRBV5-1, the J call TRBJ2-1, with TRBD2 identical over 11 bases. J gave up 9 bases and V 3 bases, and 5 bases lay outside the gene matches. CDR1 is SGHRS, CDR2 YFSETQ, per germline. This CDR3 region has 14 residues. CDR3 in amino acids: CASSSTSGRGEQFF. Here the CDR3 DNA reads TGCGCCAGCAGCTCAACTAGCGGGAGAGGTGAGCAGTTCTTC.

This clone was seen a handful of times. The chain uses TRBV19 and TRBJ1-2, with D tentatively TRBD1 (5 bases). The CDR3 loop spans 13 amino acids. Germline V gene lookup returns CDR1 LNHDA and CDR2 SQIVND (reference sequence). Trimming took 4 bases from V and 4 from J, leaving 10 bases between them. The CDR3 nucleotides read TGTGCCAGTAGTAAGGGGTCGAGCTATGGCTACACCTTC. Its protein product is CASSKGSSYGYTF. Supplemented by reference TRBV19 and TRBJ1-2, the full variable domain reads DGGITQSPKYLFRKEGQNVTLSCEQNLNHDAMYWYRQDPGQGLRLIYYSQIVNDFQKGDIAEGYSVSREKKESFPLTVTSAQKNPTAFYLCASSKGSSYGYTFGSGTRLTVV.

The V call is TRBV9, the J call TRBJ2-3, with D unclear. Per the germline V gene, CDR1 is SGDLS and CDR2 is YYNGEE. Trimming removed 0 bases at V and 1 base at J, with 9 bases between. CDR3 size: 15 residues. This chain's CDR3 is CASSVGGAGTDTQYF. In nucleotides, the CDR3 is TGTGCCAGCAGCGTAGGAGGAGCAGGCACAGATACGCAGTATTTT.

The chain joins TRBV11-3 to TRBJ1-6; no clear D gene. The ends were cut back, 5 bases at V and 7 bases at J, with 9 bases in the middle. Germline CDR1 is SGHNT and CDR2 is YENEEA. The CDR3 is made up of 13 amino acids. The CDR3: CASSLTGNSPLHF. DNA of the CDR3: TGTGCCAGCAGCCTAACGGGGAATTCACCCCTCCACTTT.

The V call is TRBV27, the J call TRBJ2-7; perhaps TRBD2 as D (6 bases). Deletions cut 3 bases from V and 2 bases from J, with 11 bases between. The CDR3 contains 14 residues. The germline CDR1 and CDR2 sequences are MNHEY and SMNVEV (reference sequence). This chain's CDR3 is CASSFGGSPYEQYF. The CDR3 nucleotides read TGTGCCAGCAGTTTCGGAGGGAGCCCCTACGAGCAGTACTTC.

V is TRBV5-4 and J is TRBJ2-5; 10 bases fit TRBD2. The J call may be incorrect, as the DNA end agrees better with TRBJ2-7. CDR3 length equals 15 residues. Germline lookup yields CDR1 SGHNT and CDR2 YYREEE (reference sequence). In DNA form, the CDR3 reads TGTGCCAGCAGCCTTGGACTAGCGGACAACTACGAGCAGTACTTC. Translation: CASSLGLADNYEQYF.

This chain uses TRBV29-1 with TRBJ2-7, with D uncertain. Trimming left V 2 bases short and J 1 base short, with 9 bases between. The CDR3 runs 13 residues. Germline CDR1 reads SQVTM; CDR2 reads ANQGSEA. DNA of the CDR3: TGCAGCGTTGAATTGGGCTTATCCTACGAGCAGTACTTC. This encodes CSVELGLSYEQYF.

V is TRBV27 and J is TRBJ2-7; weak D call: TRBD2 (6 bases). CDR1 and CDR2 from the germline V gene are MNHEY and SMNVEV (reference sequence). V lost 0 bases, J lost 0 bases, and 9 bases lay in between. The CDR3 runs 15 residues. The CDR3 region has the DNA TGTGCCAGCAGTTTATCGAGCGGGTCCTCCTACGAGCAGTACTTC. Amino acids: CASSLSSGSSYEQYF.

The chain joins TRBV29-1 to TRBJ1-1; no clear D. Between the trimmed V and J ends, which lost 8 bases and 1 base, there was a span of 8 bases. The length of the CDR3 is 11 residues. Germline CDR1 is SQVTM and CDR2 is ANQGSEA. The CDR3 loop reads CSISGNTEAFF. CDR3 DNA sequence: TGCAGCATTAGTGGGAACACTGAAGCTTTCTTT.